This record looks at one T cell receptor beta chain sequence and its context. This record comes from a study of shared clonotypes between healthy human individuals. Across the whole study: With ages of 18 to 49, the donors were a couple of women and a few men. CD4 naive and memory got three plates each, CD8 naive two, CD8 memory one.

Sequencing used immunoSEQ multiplex PCR; TCRdb keeps in-frame clones, though not all of them. The sample lists about a million clones, around 77% occurring once. Healthy and HIV-negative, the adult donors had no recent acute infections or vaccinations. A CD45RA+ naive subset and a CD45RA-negative memory subset were split from CD4+ cells. The CDR3 has 17 residues. Trimming at V came to 3 bases and at J to 3 bases, leaving 11 bases not matched to a gene. Germline V gene data show CDR1 as MNHEY and CDR2 as SMNVEV (reference sequence). Source material: memory CD4+ T cells from PBMCs. Subset noted: CD45RA-negative fraction. The rearrangement joins TRBV27 to TRBJ2-1; 7 bases line up with TRBD1. The sequence derives from a man in his late teens or twenties in good health. Some clones in this sample may be carry-over from other donors' samples. The CDR3 DNA is TGTGCCAGCAGTTTCCGAAGCCGACAGGGAATCTACAATGAGCAGTTCTTC. Translating gives CASSFRSRQGIYNEQFF.